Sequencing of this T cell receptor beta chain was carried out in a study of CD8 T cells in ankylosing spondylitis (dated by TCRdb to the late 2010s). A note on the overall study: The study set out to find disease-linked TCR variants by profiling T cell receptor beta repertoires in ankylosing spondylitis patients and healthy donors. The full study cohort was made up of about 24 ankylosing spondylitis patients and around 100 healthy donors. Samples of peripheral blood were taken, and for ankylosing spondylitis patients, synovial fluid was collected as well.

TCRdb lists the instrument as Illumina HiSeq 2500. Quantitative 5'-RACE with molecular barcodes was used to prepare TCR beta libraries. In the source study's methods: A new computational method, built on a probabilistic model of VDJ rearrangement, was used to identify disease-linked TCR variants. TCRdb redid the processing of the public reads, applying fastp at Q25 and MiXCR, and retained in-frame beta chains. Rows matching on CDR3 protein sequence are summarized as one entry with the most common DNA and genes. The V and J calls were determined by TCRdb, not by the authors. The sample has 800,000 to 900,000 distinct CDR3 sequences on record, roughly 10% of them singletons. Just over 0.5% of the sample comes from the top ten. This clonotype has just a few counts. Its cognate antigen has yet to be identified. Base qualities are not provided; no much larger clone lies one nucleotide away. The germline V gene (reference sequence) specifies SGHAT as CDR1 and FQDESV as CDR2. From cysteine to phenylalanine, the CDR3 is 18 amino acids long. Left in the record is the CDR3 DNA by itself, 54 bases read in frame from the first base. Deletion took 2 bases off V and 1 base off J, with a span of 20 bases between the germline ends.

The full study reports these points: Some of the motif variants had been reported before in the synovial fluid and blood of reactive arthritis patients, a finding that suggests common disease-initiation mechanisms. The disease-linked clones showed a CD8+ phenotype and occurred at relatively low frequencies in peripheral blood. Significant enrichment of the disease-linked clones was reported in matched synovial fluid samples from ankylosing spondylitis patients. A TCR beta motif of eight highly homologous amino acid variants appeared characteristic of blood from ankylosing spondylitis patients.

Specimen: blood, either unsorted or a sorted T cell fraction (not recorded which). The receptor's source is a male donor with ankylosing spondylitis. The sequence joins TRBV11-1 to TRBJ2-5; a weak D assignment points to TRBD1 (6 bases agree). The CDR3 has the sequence CASSLPRFPRGPQETQYF. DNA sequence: TGTGCCAGCAGCTTACCCCGGTTTCCCAGGGGCCCCCAAGAGACCCAGTACTTC.